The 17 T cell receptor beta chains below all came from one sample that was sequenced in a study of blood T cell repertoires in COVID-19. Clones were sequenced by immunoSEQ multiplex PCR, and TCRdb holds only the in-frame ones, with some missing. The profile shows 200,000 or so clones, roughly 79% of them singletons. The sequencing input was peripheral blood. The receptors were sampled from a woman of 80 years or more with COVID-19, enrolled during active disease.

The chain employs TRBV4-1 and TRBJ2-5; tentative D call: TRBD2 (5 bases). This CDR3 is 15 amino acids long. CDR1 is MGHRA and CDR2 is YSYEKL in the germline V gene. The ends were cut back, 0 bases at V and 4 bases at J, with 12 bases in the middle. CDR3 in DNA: TGCGCCAGCAGCCAAGATACGGGGATGGGAGAGACCCAGTACTTC. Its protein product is CASSQDTGMGETQYF.

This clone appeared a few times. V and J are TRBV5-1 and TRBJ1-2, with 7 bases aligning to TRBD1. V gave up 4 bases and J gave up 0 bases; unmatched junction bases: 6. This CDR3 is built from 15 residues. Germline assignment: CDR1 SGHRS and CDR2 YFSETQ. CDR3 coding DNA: TGCGCCAGCAGCCAGGGGGACGGTTCTAACTATGGCTACACCTTC. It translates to CASSQGDGSNYGYTF.

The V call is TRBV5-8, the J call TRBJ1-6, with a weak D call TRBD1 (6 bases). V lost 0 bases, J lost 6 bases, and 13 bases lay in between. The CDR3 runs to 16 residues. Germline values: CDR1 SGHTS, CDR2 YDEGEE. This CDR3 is CASSLGYRGSNSPLHF. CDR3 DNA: TGTGCCAGCAGCTTGGGTTATAGGGGGAGTAATTCACCCCTCCACTTT.

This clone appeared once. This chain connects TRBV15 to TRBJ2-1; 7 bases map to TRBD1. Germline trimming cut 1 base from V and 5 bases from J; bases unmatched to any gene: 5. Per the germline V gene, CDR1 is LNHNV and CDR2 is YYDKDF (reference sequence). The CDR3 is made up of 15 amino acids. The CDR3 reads CATSRAGQLNNEQFF. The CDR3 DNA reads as TGTGCCACCAGCAGAGCGGGACAGCTTAACAATGAGCAGTTCTTC.

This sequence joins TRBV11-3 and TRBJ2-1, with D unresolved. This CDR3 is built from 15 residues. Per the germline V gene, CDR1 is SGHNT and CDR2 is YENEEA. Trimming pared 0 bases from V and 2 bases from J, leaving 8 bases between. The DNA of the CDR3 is TGTGCCAGCAGCTTAGATCCACAGCCCTACAATGAGCAGTTCTTC. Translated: CASSLDPQPYNEQFF.

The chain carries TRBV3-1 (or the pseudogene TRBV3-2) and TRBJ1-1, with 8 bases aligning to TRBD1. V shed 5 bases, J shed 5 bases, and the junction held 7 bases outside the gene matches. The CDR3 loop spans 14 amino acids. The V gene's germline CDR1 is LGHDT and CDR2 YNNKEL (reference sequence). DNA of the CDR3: TGTGCCAGCAGCTTCCGACAGGGGCGGACTGAAGCTTTCTTT. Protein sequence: CASSFRQGRTEAFF.

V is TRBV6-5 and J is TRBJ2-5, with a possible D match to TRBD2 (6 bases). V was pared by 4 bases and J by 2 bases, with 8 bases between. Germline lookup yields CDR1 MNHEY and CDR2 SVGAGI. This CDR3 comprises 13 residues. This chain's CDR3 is CASSSGLQETQYF. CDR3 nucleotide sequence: TGTGCCAGCAGTTCCGGACTACAAGAGACCCAGTACTTC.

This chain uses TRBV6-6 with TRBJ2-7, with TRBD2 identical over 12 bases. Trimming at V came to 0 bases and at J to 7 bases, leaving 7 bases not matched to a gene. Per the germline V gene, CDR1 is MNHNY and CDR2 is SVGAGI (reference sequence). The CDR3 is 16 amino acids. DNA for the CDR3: TGTGCCAGCAGTTACTCCCCTAGCGGGAGGGCAGGTGAGCAGTACTTC. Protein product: CASSYSPSGRAGEQYF.

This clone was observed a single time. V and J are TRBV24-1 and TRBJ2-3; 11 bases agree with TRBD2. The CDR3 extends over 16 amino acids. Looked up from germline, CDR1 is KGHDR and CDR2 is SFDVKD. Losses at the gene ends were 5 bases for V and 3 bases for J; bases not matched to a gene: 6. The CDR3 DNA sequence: TGTGCCACCAGTGCCGGTAGCGGGAGGGGGACAGATACGCAGTATTTT. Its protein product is CATSAGSGRGTDTQYF.

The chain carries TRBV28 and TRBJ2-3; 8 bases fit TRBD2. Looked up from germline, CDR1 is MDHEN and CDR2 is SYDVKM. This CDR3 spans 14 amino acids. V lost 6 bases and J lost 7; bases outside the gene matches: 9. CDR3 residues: CASRPGGLGYTQYF. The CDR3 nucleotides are TGTGCCAGCAGACCGGGGGGGCTTGGCTATACGCAGTATTTT. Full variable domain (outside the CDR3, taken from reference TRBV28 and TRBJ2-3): DVKVTQSSRYLVKRTGEKVFLECVQDMDHENMFWYRQDPGLGLRLIYFSYDVKMKEKGDIPEGYSVSREKKERFSLILESASTNQTSMYLCASRPGGLGYTQYFGPGTRLTVL.

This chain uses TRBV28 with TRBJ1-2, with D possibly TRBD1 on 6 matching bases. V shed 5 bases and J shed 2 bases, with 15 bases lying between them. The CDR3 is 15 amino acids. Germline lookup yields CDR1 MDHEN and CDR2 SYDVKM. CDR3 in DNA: TGTGCCAGCAGTCTGCGAGGGGGAATGAACTATGGCTACACCTTC. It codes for CASSLRGGMNYGYTF.

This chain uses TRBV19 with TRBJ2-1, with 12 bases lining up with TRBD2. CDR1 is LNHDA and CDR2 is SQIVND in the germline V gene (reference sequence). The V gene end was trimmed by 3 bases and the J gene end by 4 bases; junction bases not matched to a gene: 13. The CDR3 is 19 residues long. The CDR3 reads CASSIFGSTSGSIYNEQFF. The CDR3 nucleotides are TGTGCCAGTAGTATTTTTGGTTCGACTAGCGGGAGTATTTACAATGAGCAGTTCTTC.

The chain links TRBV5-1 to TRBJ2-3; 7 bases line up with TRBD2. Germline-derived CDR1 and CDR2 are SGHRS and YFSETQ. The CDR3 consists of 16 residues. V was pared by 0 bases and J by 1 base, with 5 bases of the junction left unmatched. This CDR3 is CASSLGGLAGTDTQYF. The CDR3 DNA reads TGCGCCAGCAGCTTGGGCGGGCTAGCGGGCACAGATACGCAGTATTTT.

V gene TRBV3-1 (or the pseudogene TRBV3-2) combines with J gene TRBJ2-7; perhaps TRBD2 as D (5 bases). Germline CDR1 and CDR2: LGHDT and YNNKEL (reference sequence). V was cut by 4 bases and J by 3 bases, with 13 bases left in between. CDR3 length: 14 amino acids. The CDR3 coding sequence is TGTGCCAGCAGCCGAGGGATGGTCAGCTACGAGCAGTACTTC. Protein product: CASSRGMVSYEQYF.

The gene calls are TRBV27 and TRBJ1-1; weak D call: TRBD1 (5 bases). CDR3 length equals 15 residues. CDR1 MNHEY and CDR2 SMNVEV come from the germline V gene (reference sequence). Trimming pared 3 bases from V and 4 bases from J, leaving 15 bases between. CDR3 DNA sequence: TGTGCCAGCAGTTTGTGGGGGGGATCGGGCACTGAAGCTTTCTTT. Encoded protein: CASSLWGGSGTEAFF.

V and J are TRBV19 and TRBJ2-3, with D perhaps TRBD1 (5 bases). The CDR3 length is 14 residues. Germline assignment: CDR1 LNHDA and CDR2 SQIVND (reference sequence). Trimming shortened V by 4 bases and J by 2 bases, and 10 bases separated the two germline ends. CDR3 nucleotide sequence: TGTGCCAGTAGTAGAGACAGATCCACAGATACGCAGTATTTT. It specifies CASSRDRSTDTQYF.

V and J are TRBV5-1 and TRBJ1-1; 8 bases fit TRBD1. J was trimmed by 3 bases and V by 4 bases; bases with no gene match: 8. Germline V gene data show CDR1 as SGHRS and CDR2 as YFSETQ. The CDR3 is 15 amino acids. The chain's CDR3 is CASSTSRTGYTEAFF. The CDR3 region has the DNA TGCGCCAGCAGCACGAGCCGGACAGGGTACACTGAAGCTTTCTTT.